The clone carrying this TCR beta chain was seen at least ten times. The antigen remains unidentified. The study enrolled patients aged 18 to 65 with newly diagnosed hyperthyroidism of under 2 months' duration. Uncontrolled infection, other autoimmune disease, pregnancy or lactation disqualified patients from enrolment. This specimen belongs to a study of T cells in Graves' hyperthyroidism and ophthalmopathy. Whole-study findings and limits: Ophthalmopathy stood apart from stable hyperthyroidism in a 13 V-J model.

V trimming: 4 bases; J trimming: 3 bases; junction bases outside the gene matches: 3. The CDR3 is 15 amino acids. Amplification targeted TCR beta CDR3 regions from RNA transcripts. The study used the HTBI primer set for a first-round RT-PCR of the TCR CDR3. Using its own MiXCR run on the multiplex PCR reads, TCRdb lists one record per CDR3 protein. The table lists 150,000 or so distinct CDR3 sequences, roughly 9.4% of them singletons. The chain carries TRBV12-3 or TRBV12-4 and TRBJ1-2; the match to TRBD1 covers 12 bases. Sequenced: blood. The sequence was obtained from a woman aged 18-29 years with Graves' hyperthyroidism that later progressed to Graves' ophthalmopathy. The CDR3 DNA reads TGTGCCAGCAGTTGGGGGACAGGGGGCGACTATGGCTACACCTTC. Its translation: CASSWGTGGDYGYTF.